This T cell receptor beta chain stems from a study of CD8 T cells in Susac syndrome. The control group consisted of healthy donors matched for age and sex. Germline CDR1 reads SGHRS; CDR2 reads YFSETQ. The CDR3 totals 14 residues. Trimming cost V 4 bases and J 6 bases, with 13 bases left between them. Reverse transcription used roughly 0.5 to 1 ug RNA and random hexamers. TCRdb reprocessed the immunoSEQ multiplex PCR reads with MiXCR, giving one entry per CDR3 protein. The table records 65,000 to 75,000 distinct CDR3 sequences, approximately 95% of them present only once. This clonotype was seen more than once but under ten times.

This sequence originates from a human donor in good health. The rearrangement joins TRBV5-1 to TRBJ2-2, with D perhaps matching TRBD2 (6 bases). The material sequenced was CD8+ T cells from PBMCs. In DNA, the CDR3 is TGCGCCAGCAGCCATGGGGAGGTTCCCGGGGAGCTGTTTTTT. Translation gives CASSHGEVPGELFF.